Listed below are T cell receptor beta chains from one sample, sequenced in a study of T cell changes during pregnancy in multiple sclerosis. Only in-frame clones appear in the TCRdb table, and some are missing; sequencing was by immunoSEQ multiplex PCR. There are tens of thousands of clones in the sample; about 93% occur only once, and about 0.8% lies in the top ten. The source material was peripheral blood, sampled in the third trimester of pregnancy. These TCRs come from a female donor with multiple sclerosis, enrolled in a pregnancy study. Both conserved end residues are part of each CDR3. Each record gives: CDR3 protein, CDR3 DNA, V gene, J gene, D gene, clone size. A D gene is named only where the DNA matches it firmly. Clone sizes are given selectively: once, few, many, or a class where the clone is expanded.

CDR3aa: CASSEGQGSQPQHF; CDR3nt: TGCGCCAGCAGCGAGGGACAGGGGAGCCAGCCCCAGCATTTT; v_gene: TRBV5-1; j_gene: TRBJ1-5; d_gene: TRBD1; abundance: -
CDR3aa: CASSLGAGQGSNTGELFF; CDR3nt: TGTGCCAGCAGCTTAGGGGCCGGACAGGGATCGAACACCGGGGAGCTGTTTTTT; v_gene: TRBV11-3; j_gene: TRBJ2-2; d_gene: TRBD1; abundance: -
CDR3aa: CASSRISLAGGPYEQYF; CDR3nt: TGTGCCAGCAGCCGGATCTCACTAGCGGGAGGGCCCTACGAGCAGTACTTC; v_gene: TRBV5-8; j_gene: TRBJ2-7; d_gene: TRBD2; abundance: -
CDR3aa: CASSSGGFTTVQETQYF; CDR3nt: TGCGCCAGCAGCTCAGGGGGCTTTACAACCGTCCAAGAGACCCAGTACTTC; v_gene: TRBV5-1; j_gene: TRBJ2-5; d_gene: TRBD1; abundance: -
CDR3aa: CASSLRAGQGPRNEQFF; CDR3nt: TGCGCCAGCAGCCTCCGAGCGGGACAGGGTCCCCGTAATGAGCAGTTCTTC; v_gene: TRBV4-1; j_gene: TRBJ2-1; d_gene: TRBD1; abundance: -
CDR3aa: CASGSGQGAWYGYTF; CDR3nt: TGTGCTAGTGGTTCAGGACAGGGGGCTTGGTATGGCTACACCTTC; v_gene: TRBV12-5; j_gene: TRBJ1-2; d_gene: TRBD1; abundance: -
CDR3aa: CASSLEAGGEKVTDTQYF; CDR3nt: TGTGCCAGCAGCTTAGAGGCAGGGGGCGAGAAGGTTACAGATACGCAGTATTTT; v_gene: TRBV11-2; j_gene: TRBJ2-3; d_gene: TRBD1; abundance: once
CDR3aa: CASRQQGGMGEQYF; CDR3nt: TGTGCCAGCAGACAACAGGGAGGGATGGGCGAGCAGTACTTC; v_gene: TRBV2; j_gene: TRBJ2-7; d_gene: -; abundance: once
CDR3aa: CASSLAGTAQETQYF; CDR3nt: TGTGCCAGCAGCTTGGCCGGGACAGCGCAAGAGACCCAGTACTTC; v_gene: TRBV11-2; j_gene: TRBJ2-5; d_gene: TRBD1; abundance: -
CDR3aa: CASSQDRGGHGEQYF; CDR3nt: TGTGCCAGCAGTCAAGACAGGGGGGGACATGGCGAGCAGTACTTC; v_gene: TRBV27; j_gene: TRBJ2-7; d_gene: TRBD1; abundance: -
CDR3aa: CASSLVPSGRLEQYF; CDR3nt: TGTGCCAGCAGCTTGGTACCAAGCGGGAGGCTCGAGCAGTACTTC; v_gene: TRBV5-5; j_gene: TRBJ2-7; d_gene: TRBD2; abundance: once
CDR3aa: CASSITGGQETQYF; CDR3nt: TGTGCCAGTAGTATAACAGGGGGCCAAGAGACCCAGTACTTC; v_gene: TRBV19; j_gene: TRBJ2-5; d_gene: TRBD1; abundance: -
CDR3aa: CASSESQGANGYTF; CDR3nt: TGTGCCAGCAGTGAAAGCCAGGGGGCTAATGGCTACACCTTC; v_gene: TRBV6-1; j_gene: TRBJ1-2; d_gene: TRBD1; abundance: few
CDR3aa: CASSPQGAAGANVLTF; CDR3nt: TGTGCCAGCAGCCCTCAGGGGGCGGCCGGGGCCAACGTCCTGACTTTC; v_gene: TRBV9; j_gene: TRBJ2-6; d_gene: TRBD1; abundance: medium-sized
CDR3aa: CASSQDLDRGDDNEQFF; CDR3nt: TGTGCCAGCAGCCAAGATCTAGACAGGGGAGACGACAATGAGCAGTTCTTC; v_gene: TRBV14; j_gene: TRBJ2-1; d_gene: TRBD1; abundance: once
CDR3aa: CASSRQSSYEQYF; CDR3nt: TGCGCCAGCAGTCGACAGAGCTCCTACGAGCAGTACTTC; v_gene: TRBV10-2; j_gene: TRBJ2-7; d_gene: -; abundance: -
CDR3aa: CASSLTTGVGREQYF; CDR3nt: TGTGCCAGCAGCTTAACAACAGGGGTGGGGAGGGAGCAGTACTTC; v_gene: TRBV7-8; j_gene: TRBJ2-7; d_gene: -; abundance: -
CDR3aa: CASSPTSATGELFF; CDR3nt: TGTGCCAGTAGCCCGACTAGTGCCACCGGGGAGCTGTTTTTT; v_gene: TRBV19; j_gene: TRBJ2-2; d_gene: -; abundance: -
CDR3aa: CASIRYRTGGTEAFF; CDR3nt: TGTGCCAGCATAAGATACAGGACAGGGGGGACTGAAGCTTTCTTT; v_gene: TRBV6-6; j_gene: TRBJ1-1; d_gene: TRBD1; abundance: -
CDR3aa: CASFAGVHGYTF; CDR3nt: TGTGCCAGCTTTGCAGGGGTGCATGGCTACACCTTC; v_gene: TRBV2; j_gene: TRBJ1-2; d_gene: -; abundance: -
CDR3aa: CASSRGAGADEQYF; CDR3nt: TGTGCCAGCAGTCGGGGGGCGGGGGCGGACGAACAGTACTTC; v_gene: TRBV28; j_gene: TRBJ2-7; d_gene: -; abundance: -
CDR3aa: CSWGGQGLDGYTF; CDR3nt: TGCAGCTGGGGGGGACAGGGGCTTGATGGCTACACCTTC; v_gene: TRBV29-1; j_gene: TRBJ1-2; d_gene: TRBD1; abundance: -
CDR3aa: CASRGQGITRTGAFF; CDR3nt: TGTGCCAGTCGAGGACAGGGGATCACTCGAACCGGGGCTTTCTTT; v_gene: TRBV11-2; j_gene: TRBJ1-1; d_gene: TRBD1; abundance: -
CDR3aa: CASSSPVYEQYF; CDR3nt: TGTGCCAGCAGCTCCCCGGTCTACGAGCAGTACTTC; v_gene: TRBV5-5; j_gene: TRBJ2-7; d_gene: -; abundance: -
CDR3aa: CASSLSSGSSEQYF; CDR3nt: TGTGCCAGCAGTCTCTCTAGCGGGAGTTCCGAGCAGTACTTC; v_gene: TRBV27; j_gene: TRBJ2-7; d_gene: TRBD2; abundance: -
CDR3aa: CASRELRFYNEQFF; CDR3nt: TGCGCCAGCCGAGAACTCCGATTTTACAATGAGCAGTTCTTC; v_gene: TRBV10-2; j_gene: TRBJ2-1; d_gene: -; abundance: -
CDR3aa: CASSPRWQGAYNEQFF; CDR3nt: TGTGCCAGCTCACCACGATGGCAGGGGGCTTACAATGAGCAGTTCTTC; v_gene: TRBV18; j_gene: TRBJ2-1; d_gene: TRBD1; abundance: -
CDR3aa: CAWKAGGNTEAFF; CDR3nt: TGTGCCTGGAAAGCGGGAGGGAACACTGAAGCTTTCTTT; v_gene: TRBV30; j_gene: TRBJ1-1; d_gene: -; abundance: -
CDR3aa: CASSSDPGGGSEKLFF; CDR3nt: TGTGCCAGCAGTTCGGATCCCGGGGGCGGGAGTGAAAAACTGTTTTTT; v_gene: TRBV6-5; j_gene: TRBJ1-4; d_gene: -; abundance: -
CDR3aa: CASSDILDRGETQYF; CDR3nt: TGTGCCAGCAGTGATATACTAGACAGGGGTGAGACCCAGTACTTC; v_gene: TRBV25-1; j_gene: TRBJ2-5; d_gene: TRBD1; abundance: -
CDR3aa: CASSPGGGNEKLFF; CDR3nt: TGTGCCAGCTCACCAGGAGGCGGTAATGAAAAACTGTTTTTT; v_gene: TRBV18; j_gene: TRBJ1-4; d_gene: -; abundance: -
CDR3aa: CASNKIAGRRETQYF; CDR3nt: TGTGCCAGCAATAAGATAGCGGGAAGAAGGGAGACCCAGTACTTC; v_gene: TRBV6-5; j_gene: TRBJ2-5; d_gene: TRBD2; abundance: -
CDR3aa: CASSYRGGSGYTF; CDR3nt: TGTGCCAGCAGCTATCGGGGGGGGTCCGGCTACACCTTC; v_gene: TRBV5-4; j_gene: TRBJ1-2; d_gene: -; abundance: -
CDR3aa: CASSQDLTGGRTEAFF; CDR3nt: TGTGCCAGCAGCCAAGATCTCACAGGGGGCAGGACTGAAGCTTTCTTT; v_gene: TRBV4-2; j_gene: TRBJ1-1; d_gene: TRBD1; abundance: -
CDR3aa: CATKRALADYNEQFF; CDR3nt: TGTGCCACTAAGAGGGCACTAGCGGACTACAATGAGCAGTTCTTC; v_gene: TRBV19; j_gene: TRBJ2-1; d_gene: TRBD2; abundance: -
CDR3aa: CASSLDRDGRGGYTF; CDR3nt: TGTGCCAGCAGCTTAGACAGGGACGGGCGTGGAGGCTACACCTTC; v_gene: TRBV7-2; j_gene: TRBJ1-2; d_gene: -; abundance: -
CDR3aa: CASSPGTGVTDTEAFF; CDR3nt: TGCGCCAGCAGCCCAGGGACAGGGGTTACGGACACTGAAGCTTTCTTT; v_gene: TRBV5-1; j_gene: TRBJ1-1; d_gene: TRBD1; abundance: -
CDR3aa: CATQREGSYNEQFF; CDR3nt: TGTGCCACGCAGCGGGAGGGGTCCTACAATGAGCAGTTCTTC; v_gene: TRBV10-3; j_gene: TRBJ2-1; d_gene: TRBD2; abundance: -
CDR3aa: CASSRTDQETQYF; CDR3nt: TGTGCCAGTAGTAGGACTGATCAAGAGACCCAGTACTTC; v_gene: TRBV19; j_gene: TRBJ2-5; d_gene: -; abundance: -
CDR3aa: CASSLDAANEKLFF; CDR3nt: TGCGCCAGCAGCTTGGACGCGGCTAATGAAAAACTGTTTTTT; v_gene: TRBV5-1; j_gene: TRBJ1-4; d_gene: -; abundance: -
CDR3aa: CASSLESGTETFF; CDR3nt: TGTGCCAGCAGCTTAGAGTCCGGGACAGAGACTTTCTTT; v_gene: TRBV7-7; j_gene: TRBJ1-1; d_gene: TRBD1; abundance: -
CDR3aa: CSGEDLSGQYF; CDR3nt: TGCAGTGGGGAGGACTTAAGCGGGCAGTACTTC; v_gene: TRBV20-1; j_gene: TRBJ2-7; d_gene: -; abundance: -
CDR3aa: CASSPGQASLDYGYTF; CDR3nt: TGTGCCAGCAGTCCTGGACAGGCTTCCTTGGACTATGGCTACACCTTC; v_gene: TRBV6-4; j_gene: TRBJ1-2; d_gene: TRBD1; abundance: -
CDR3aa: CASSLGGNTEAFF; CDR3nt: TGTGCCAGTAGCTTAGGGGGGAACACTGAAGCTTTCTTT; v_gene: TRBV19; j_gene: TRBJ1-1; d_gene: -; abundance: -
CDR3aa: CASRAGLSYEQYF; CDR3nt: TGTGCCAGCAGGGCGGGACTCTCCTACGAGCAGTACTTC; v_gene: TRBV28; j_gene: TRBJ2-7; d_gene: -; abundance: -
CDR3aa: CASSGGTGISGANVLTF; CDR3nt: TGTGCCAGTTCCGGTGGGACAGGTATTTCTGGGGCCAACGTCCTGACTTTC; v_gene: TRBV28; j_gene: TRBJ2-6; d_gene: TRBD1; abundance: -
CDR3aa: CASSDQGLSGNTIYF; CDR3nt: TGTGCCAGCAGCGATCAGGGACTGTCTGGAAACACCATATATTTT; v_gene: TRBV9; j_gene: TRBJ1-3; d_gene: -; abundance: -
CDR3aa: CASSFASRNTQYF; CDR3nt: TGTGCCAGCAGTTTCGCTAGCCGAAATACGCAGTATTTT; v_gene: TRBV6-5; j_gene: TRBJ2-3; d_gene: -; abundance: -
CDR3aa: CASSFLSPPYEQYF; CDR3nt: TGTGCCAGCAGTTTTTTAAGCCCTCCCTACGAGCAGTACTTC; v_gene: TRBV13; j_gene: TRBJ2-7; d_gene: -; abundance: -
CDR3aa: CASSSTENTEAFF; CDR3nt: TGTGCCAGCTCGTCCACAGAGAACACTGAAGCTTTCTTT; v_gene: TRBV18; j_gene: TRBJ1-1; d_gene: -; abundance: -
CDR3aa: CASSQDRLGQGGEQYF; CDR3nt: TGCGCCAGCAGCCAAGATAGGTTGGGACAGGGTGGCGAGCAGTACTTC; v_gene: TRBV4-3; j_gene: TRBJ2-7; d_gene: TRBD1; abundance: -
CDR3aa: CASSVAVNTGELFF; CDR3nt: TGTGCCAGCAGCGTAGCGGTGAACACCGGGGAGCTGTTTTTT; v_gene: TRBV9; j_gene: TRBJ2-2; d_gene: -; abundance: -
CDR3aa: CASSYKRGDKLFF; CDR3nt: TGTGCCAGCAGTTATAAGCGGGGTGATAAACTGTTTTTT; v_gene: TRBV27; j_gene: TRBJ1-4; d_gene: -; abundance: -
CDR3aa: CAWGRRLSNEKLFF; CDR3nt: TGTGCCTGGGGGAGGAGGTTATCTAATGAAAAACTGTTTTTT; v_gene: TRBV30; j_gene: TRBJ1-4; d_gene: -; abundance: -
CDR3aa: CASSEKAGRGYTEAFF; CDR3nt: TGTGCCAGCAGCGAAAAGGCAGGGAGGGGGTACACTGAAGCTTTCTTT; v_gene: TRBV9; j_gene: TRBJ1-1; d_gene: -; abundance: -
CDR3aa: CASSLESDQGPNTEAFF; CDR3nt: TGTGCCAGCAGTTTAGAGTCTGACCAGGGTCCGAACACTGAAGCTTTCTTT; v_gene: TRBV28; j_gene: TRBJ1-1; d_gene: -; abundance: -
CDR3aa: CASSQPAGEAKNIQYF; CDR3nt: TGCGCCAGCAGCCAACCAGCGGGAGAGGCCAAAAACATTCAGTACTTC; v_gene: TRBV5-1; j_gene: TRBJ2-4; d_gene: TRBD2; abundance: -